This record covers a single T cell receptor beta chain. This sample was taken from a study of control samples from healthy donors and cancer patients. Here immunoSEQ multiplex PCR was the method, and the copy in TCRdb shows in-frame clones only, minus some. The sample holds about 120,000 clones; approximately 89% are singletons and the top ten take 6.5% to 9%. Germline CDR1 reads LNHDA; CDR2 reads SQIVND (reference sequence). The CDR3 totals 19 residues. Deletions cut 4 bases from V and 2 bases from J, with 25 bases between. The receptor was derived from a woman aged 18 to 35 in good health. The sequenced sample consisted of blood. The chain has TRBV19 and TRBJ2-3; possibly TRBD1 or TRBD2 for D (5 bases each). The CDR3 is CASSNQVGVIGRDTDTQYF. CDR3 nucleotides: TGTGCCAGTAGTAACCAGGTGGGGGTAATAGGCAGGGACACAGATACGCAGTATTTT. Using reference TRBV19 and TRBJ2-3 for the parts outside the CDR3, the full variable domain is DGGITQSPKYLFRKEGQNVTLSCEQNLNHDAMYWYRQDPGQGLRLIYYSQIVNDFQKGDIAEGYSVSREKKESFPLTVTSAQKNPTAFYLCASSNQVGVIGRDTDTQYFGPGTRLTVL.